Below, 27 T cell receptor beta chains from the same sample are listed, as sequenced in a study of T cells in Graves' hyperthyroidism and ophthalmopathy. Researchers took RNA transcripts and amplified the TCR beta CDR3 regions from them. The primer set for the first-round RT-PCR of the TCR CDR3 was HTBI. In TCRdb, the multiplex PCR reads were re-called with MiXCR into one record per CDR3 protein. This sample has about 290,000 distinct CDR3 sequences, with roughly 15% found just once. The sequenced sample was blood. Every receptor here comes from a man younger than 45 with Graves' hyperthyroidism.

Comment on this clonotype: Possible read error: a much larger clone is one base away. The chain couples TRBV6-5 to TRBJ2-1; D gene ambiguous. Deletions cut 2 bases from V and 9 bases from J, with 5 bases between. Germline V lookup: CDR1 MNHEY, CDR2 SVGAGI. The CDR3 extends over 11 amino acids. The CDR3 DNA follows: TGTGCCAGCAGTTACGTCACTGAGCAGTTCTTC. It yields the protein CASSYVTEQFF.

V gene TRBV5-1 combines with J gene TRBJ2-3, with 7 bases that match TRBD1. From germline, CDR1 is SGHRS and CDR2 YFSETQ. The CDR3 is 16 residues long. J was trimmed by 2 bases and V by 0 bases; bases with no gene match: 6. The CDR3 nucleotides read TGCGCCAGCAGCTTGGCGGGACAGCCCCTCACAGATACGCAGTATTTT. It codes for CASSLAGQPLTDTQYF.

Notes on this clonotype: This may be a read error: a much more frequent sequence differs by one nucleotide. The CDR3 DNA sequence: TGTGCCTGCAGCCGACCCCTTGATGGCTACACCTTC. It translates to CACSRPLDGYTF. This chain joins TRBV3-1 and TRBJ1-2; D uncertain. This CDR3 spans 12 amino acids. The germline V gene has CDR1 LGHDT and CDR2 YNNKEL (reference sequence).

This clonotype was seen repeatedly, ten times or more. The chain joins TRBV25-1 to TRBJ2-3; D is perhaps TRBD2 (6 bases). The CDR3 covers 15 residues. Germline CDR1 is MGHDK and CDR2 is SYGVNS. With 3 bases removed from V and 0 bases from J, the gap between germline ends came to 10 bases. Here the CDR3 reads CASSEVLASTDTQYF. The DNA for the CDR3 is TGTGCCAGCAGTGAGGTGCTAGCGAGCACAGATACGCAGTATTTT.

In its sample, this clonotype was seen many times. This chain links TRBV12-3 or TRBV12-4 with TRBJ1-2, with TRBD1 matching over 7 bases. The CDR3 has 14 amino acids. Germline trimming cut 5 bases from V and 2 bases from J; bases unmatched to any gene: 5. This CDR3 reads CASSVTGVNYGYTF. CDR3 sequence (DNA): TGTGCCAGCAGTGTCACAGGGGTGAACTATGGCTACACCTTC.

Many counts were recorded for this clonotype. The chain carries TRBV6-1 and TRBJ2-3; 9 bases fit TRBD2. CDR1 MNHNS and CDR2 SASEGT come from the germline V gene. The CDR3 contains 14 residues. The J segment lost 4 bases and the V segment lost 5 bases, leaving 4 bases of the junction unmatched. The CDR3 here is CASSYSGRADTQYF. The CDR3, as DNA: TGTGCCAGCAGTTATAGCGGGAGAGCAGATACGCAGTATTTT.

The CDR3 DNA follows: TGTGCCACCAGCTTGGGGCTGGGCGAGCAGTACTTC. The encoded protein is CATSLGLGEQYF. This chain links TRBV24-1 with TRBJ2-7, with D possibly matching TRBD1 (5 bases). This CDR3 is 12 amino acids long. Germline values: CDR1 KGHDR, CDR2 SFDVKD. The V gene lost 7 bases and the J gene lost 6 bases, with 12 bases spanning the gap.

This clonotype was recorded once. The chain is built from TRBV12-3 or TRBV12-4 and TRBJ2-1; D assignment may be TRBD1 or TRBD2 (5 bases each). The CDR3 is 20 residues long. Trimming removed 6 bases at V and 3 bases at J, with 30 bases between. CDR3 nucleotide sequence: TGTGCCAGCAGGATGAGGCCGGGACCCCGGAATCCACGCCGCTACAATGAGCAGTTCTTC. This sequence encodes CASRMRPGPRNPRRYNEQFF.

This clonotype was counted between two and nine times. The chain joins TRBV5-1 to TRBJ2-2, with 9 bases aligning to TRBD1. Germline V gives CDR1 SGHRS, CDR2 YFSETQ. The CDR3 covers 14 residues. Germline trimming cut 5 bases from V and 7 bases from J; bases unmatched to any gene: 6. CDR3 residues: CASSAQGAVGELFF. CDR3 nucleotide sequence: TGCGCCAGCAGTGCACAGGGGGCGGTCGGGGAGCTGTTTTTT.

This clonotype occurred many times. This chain joins TRBV28 and TRBJ2-7; D may be TRBD1 (5 bases). The CDR3 runs to 13 residues. The germline gives CDR1 MDHEN, CDR2 SYDVKM. Trimming pared 6 bases from V and 6 bases from J, leaving 15 bases between. The DNA for the CDR3 is TGTGCCAGCAGGATCCTGCAGGGCCTCGAGCAGTACTTC. Protein: CASRILQGLEQYF. Filled out from reference TRBV28 and TRBJ2-7, the complete variable domain reads DVKVTQSSRYLVKRTGEKVFLECVQDMDHENMFWYRQDPGLGLRLIYFSYDVKMKEKGDIPEGYSVSREKKERFSLILESASTNQTSMYLCASRILQGLEQYFGPGTRLTVT.

This clonotype appeared many times. This chain uses TRBV7-2 with TRBJ2-3, with 11 bases fitting TRBD2. J gave up 4 bases and V 5 bases, and 2 bases lay outside the gene matches. The germline gives CDR1 SGHTA, CDR2 FQGNSA. CDR3 length equals 14 residues. CDR3 bases: TGTGCCAGCAGCCCGACTAGCGGGGCAGATACGCAGTATTTT. Encoded protein: CASSPTSGADTQYF.

V usage is TRBV5-1 and J usage is TRBJ2-7; D possibly corresponds to TRBD1 (5 bases). The germline V gene encodes CDR1 SGHRS and CDR2 YFSETQ. The V end was cut by 0 bases, the J end by 3 bases, with 16 bases between. This CDR3 is built from 16 residues. CDR3 sequence reads: CASSLESTSTGYEQYF. For the CDR3, the DNA is TGCGCCAGCAGCTTGGAGTCAACATCTACAGGCTACGAGCAGTACTTC.

Turning to this clonotype: A clone one base away is much larger, so this may be a read error. The rearrangement uses TRBV5-1 and TRBJ2-7; 7 bases are shared with TRBD2. In germline, CDR1 is SGHRS, CDR2 YFSETQ. CDR3 length: 15 amino acids. V trimming: 3 bases; J trimming: 7 bases; junction bases outside the gene matches: 13. In DNA, the CDR3 is TGCGCCAGCAGCTCGCTAGCGGTCCAGGATGGTGAGCAGTACTTC. It specifies CASSSLAVQDGEQYF.

This clonotype was counted ten times or more. The CDR3 region is CSARTAKDEAFF. CDR3 DNA sequence: TGCAGTGCTAGGACAGCAAAAGATGAAGCTTTCTTT. This chain uses TRBV20-1 with TRBJ1-1, with D tentatively TRBD1 (5 bases). The germline gives CDR1 DFQATT, CDR2 SNEGSKA (reference sequence). The germline V and J ends were trimmed by 3 bases and 7 bases, with 12 bases remaining between them. The CDR3 runs 12 residues.

As for this clonotype: A clone one base away is much larger, so this may be a read error. This chain uses TRBV12-3 or TRBV12-4 with TRBJ2-5; TRBD2 might be the D (6 bases). The CDR3 runs to 17 residues. The V gene lost 6 bases and the J gene lost 7 bases, with 27 bases spanning the gap. The CDR3 region has the DNA TGTGCCAGCAGCCCAGCGTCGGAGGGCCACGTTTGGGGGACCCAGTACTTC. Translating gives CASSPASEGHVWGTQYF.

This clonotype turned up a few times. This chain joins TRBV5-1 and TRBJ1-4, with TRBD1 as a possible D gene (5 bases). Germline V lookup: CDR1 SGHRS, CDR2 YFSETQ. The CDR3 extends over 15 amino acids. Trimming cost V 0 bases and J 8 bases, with 14 bases left between them. CDR3: CASSLAASGGEKLFF. The CDR3 DNA reads as TGCGCCAGCAGCTTGGCAGCTAGCGGGGGGGAAAAACTGTTTTTT.

This clonotype was detected a few times. CDR3 loop: CASGPGLAGDLETQYF. In DNA form, the CDR3 reads TGTGCTAGTGGTCCGGGACTAGCGGGAGATCTGGAGACCCAGTACTTC. The rearrangement joins TRBV12-5 to TRBJ2-5, with TRBD2 matching 14 bases. This CDR3 spans 16 amino acids. Germline lookup yields CDR1 LGHNT and CDR2 FRNRAP. The ends lost 5 bases at V and 5 bases at J; junction bases unmatched: 7.

There are many counts of this clonotype. V and J are TRBV27 and TRBJ2-1; 7 bases map to TRBD1. The V gene's germline CDR1 is MNHEY and CDR2 SMNVEV (reference sequence). This CDR3 has 16 residues. V trimming: 5 bases; J trimming: 0 bases; junction bases outside the gene matches: 7. CDR3 sequence reads: CASSPETGSSYNEQFF. CDR3 coding DNA: TGTGCCAGCAGTCCCGAGACAGGGAGCTCCTACAATGAGCAGTTCTTC.

The CDR3 here is CSVSTRETQYF. The CDR3 nucleotides read TGCAGCGTCTCGACCCGGGAGACCCAGTACTTC. The chain joins TRBV29-1 to TRBJ2-5; D remains ambiguous. The CDR3 covers 11 residues. Trimming cost V 6 bases and J 5 bases, with 10 bases left between them. Germline values: CDR1 SQVTM, CDR2 ANQGSEA.

This clonotype was picked up many times. J is TRBJ1-5 and V is TRBV6-2 or TRBV6-3; no clear D. Germline loops: CDR1 MNHEY, CDR2 SVGEGT. V gave up 2 bases and J gave up 9 bases, with 8 bases separating them. CDR3 length: 12 amino acids. The CDR3 here is CASSYPPRPQHF. The CDR3 DNA reads as TGTGCCAGCAGTTACCCTCCTCGGCCCCAGCATTTT.

This clonotype has more than one count but fewer than ten. V usage is TRBV10-1 and J usage is TRBJ2-1, with 7 nucleotides matching TRBD1. Germline values: CDR1 WNHNN, CDR2 SYGVQD (reference sequence). J gave up 7 bases and V 3 bases, and 6 bases lay outside the gene matches. CDR3 length: 14 residues. The DNA for the CDR3 is TGCGCCAGCAGTGACCCGGACAGGCGTAATGAGCAGTTCTTC. Protein sequence: CASSDPDRRNEQFF.

CDR3 loop: CASSLGSGVTDTQYF. CDR3 sequence (DNA): TGTGCCAGCAGCTTAGGTAGCGGGGTTACAGATACGCAGTATTTT. V and J are TRBV7-8 and TRBJ2-3, with 8 bases that match TRBD2. V was pared by 1 base and J by 3 bases, with 3 bases of the junction left unmatched. CDR1 and CDR2 (germline): SGHVS, FQNEAQ. The CDR3 contains 15 residues. The full variable domain, with the rest looked up from reference TRBV7-8 and TRBJ2-3, is GAGVSQSPRYKVAKRGQDVALRCDPISGHVSLFWYQQALGQGPEFLTYFQNEAQLDKSGLPSDRFFAERPEGSVSTLKIQRTQQEDSAVYLCASSLGSGVTDTQYFGPGTRLTVL.

Note on this clonotype: An end of the junction does not agree with germline; a read error may underlie this. The rearrangement links TRBV6-1 to TRBJ2-1; D not resolved. The CDR3 consists of 13 residues. Looked up from germline, CDR1 is MNHNS and CDR2 is SASEGT. CDR3 in amino acids: CASSVSPYNVQFF. CDR3 in DNA: TGTGCCAGCAGTGTTTCTCCCTACAATGTGCAGTTCTTC.

A note on this clonotype: The junction does not match germline at one end; this may be a read error. The CDR3 here is CAISGTRGGQETQYF. The CDR3 DNA sequence: TGTGCCATCAGCGGAACCCGGGGGGGACAAGAGACCCAGTACTTC. V usage is TRBV15 and J usage is TRBJ2-5; the match to TRBD2 covers 8 bases. The CDR3 spans 15 residues. Germline V CDR1 and CDR2: LNHNV, YYDKDF (reference sequence). Complete variable domain (other parts from reference TRBV15 and TRBJ2-5): DAMVIQNPRYQVTQFGKPVTLSCSQTLNHNVMYWYQQKSSQAPKLLFHYYDKDFNNEADTPDNFQSRRPNTSFCFLDIRSPGLGDTAMYLCAISGTRGGQETQYFGPGTRLLVL.

V and J are TRBV15 and TRBJ2-3, with D tentatively TRBD2 (5 bases). Germline loops: CDR1 LNHNV, CDR2 YYDKDF (reference sequence). The V and J ends lost 4 bases and 2 bases respectively, with 13 bases between them. CDR3 size: 15 residues. The CDR3 DNA reads as TGTGCCACCAGCACTAGCAGCACATTCACAGATACGCAGTATTTT. As protein: CATSTSSTFTDTQYF.

With respect to this clonotype: A read error may be the cause here, since a much bigger clone is one base away. CDR3 coding DNA: TGTGCCGGCACCCGGGGCGGGGATGAGCAGTTCTTC. Protein product: CAGTRGGDEQFF. The chain has TRBV12-3 or TRBV12-4 and TRBJ2-1; D may be TRBD2 (6 bases). V was shortened by 11 bases and J by 8 bases, with 16 bases between the two germline ends. There are 12 residues in the CDR3.

The count of this clonotype is one. The chain is built from TRBV12-3 or TRBV12-4 and TRBJ1-2, with 8 bases that match TRBD1. This CDR3 has 15 residues. The V and J ends lost 6 bases and 8 bases, in that order; junction bases with no gene match: 14. The CDR3 DNA sequence: TGTGCCAGCAGATCTCGGGACAGGATAAGGGAAGGCTACACCTTC. This encodes CASRSRDRIREGYTF.